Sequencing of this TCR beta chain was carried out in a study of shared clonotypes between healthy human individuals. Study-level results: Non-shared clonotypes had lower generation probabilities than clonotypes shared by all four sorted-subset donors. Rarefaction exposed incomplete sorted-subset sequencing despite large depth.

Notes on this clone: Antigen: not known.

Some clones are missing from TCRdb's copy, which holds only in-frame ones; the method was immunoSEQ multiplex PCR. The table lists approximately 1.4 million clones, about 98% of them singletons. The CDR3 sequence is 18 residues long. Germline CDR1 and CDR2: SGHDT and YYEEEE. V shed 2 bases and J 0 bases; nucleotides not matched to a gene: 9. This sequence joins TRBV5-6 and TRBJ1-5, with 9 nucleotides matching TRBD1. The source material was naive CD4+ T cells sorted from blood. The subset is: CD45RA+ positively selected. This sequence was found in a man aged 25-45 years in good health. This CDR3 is CASSLRIGTGYSNQPQHF. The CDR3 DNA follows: TGTGCCAGCAGCTTACGAATAGGGACAGGGTATAGCAATCAGCCCCAGCATTTT.